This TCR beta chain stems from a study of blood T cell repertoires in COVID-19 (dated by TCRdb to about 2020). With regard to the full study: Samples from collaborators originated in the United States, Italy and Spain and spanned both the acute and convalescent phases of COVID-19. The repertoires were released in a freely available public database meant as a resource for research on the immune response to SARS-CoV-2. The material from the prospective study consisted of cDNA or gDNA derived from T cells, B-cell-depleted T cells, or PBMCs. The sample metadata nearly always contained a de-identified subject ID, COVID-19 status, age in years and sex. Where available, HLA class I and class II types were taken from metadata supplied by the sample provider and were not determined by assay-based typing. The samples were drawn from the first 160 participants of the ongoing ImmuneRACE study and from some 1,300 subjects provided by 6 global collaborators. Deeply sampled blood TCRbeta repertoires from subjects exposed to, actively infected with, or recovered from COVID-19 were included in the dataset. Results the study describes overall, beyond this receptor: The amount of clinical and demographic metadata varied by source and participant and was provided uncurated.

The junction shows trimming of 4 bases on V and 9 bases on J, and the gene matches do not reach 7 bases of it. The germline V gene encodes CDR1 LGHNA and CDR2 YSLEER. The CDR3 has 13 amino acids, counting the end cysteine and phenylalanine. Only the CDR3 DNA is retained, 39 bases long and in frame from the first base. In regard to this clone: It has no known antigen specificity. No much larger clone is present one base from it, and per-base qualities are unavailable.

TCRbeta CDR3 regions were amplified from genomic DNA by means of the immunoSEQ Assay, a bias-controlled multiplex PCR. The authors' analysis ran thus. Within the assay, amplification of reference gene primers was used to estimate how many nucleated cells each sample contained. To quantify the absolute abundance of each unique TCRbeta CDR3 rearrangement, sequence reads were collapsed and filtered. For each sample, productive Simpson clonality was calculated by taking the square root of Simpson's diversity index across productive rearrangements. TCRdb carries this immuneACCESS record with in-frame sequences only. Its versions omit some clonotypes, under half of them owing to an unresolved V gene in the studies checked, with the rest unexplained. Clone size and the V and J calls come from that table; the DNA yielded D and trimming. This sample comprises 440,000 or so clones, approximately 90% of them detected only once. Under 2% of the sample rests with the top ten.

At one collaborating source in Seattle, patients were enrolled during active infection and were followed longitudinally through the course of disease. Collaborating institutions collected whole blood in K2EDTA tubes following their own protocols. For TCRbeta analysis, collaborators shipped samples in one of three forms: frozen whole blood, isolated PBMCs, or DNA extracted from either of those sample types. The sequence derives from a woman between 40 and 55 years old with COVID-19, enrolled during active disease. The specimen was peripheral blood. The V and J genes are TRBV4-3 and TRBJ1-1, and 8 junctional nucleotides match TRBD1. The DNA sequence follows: TGCGCCAGCAGCCCTGGACAGGGCATGAAAGCTTTCTTT. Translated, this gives CASSPGQGMKAFF.